Sequencing of this T cell receptor (beta chain) was carried out in a study of blood T cell repertoires in COVID-19. The CDR3 sequence is 15 residues long. The germline V gene has CDR1 SGHNT and CDR2 YYREEE (reference sequence). The ends lost 2 bases at V and 4 bases at J; junction bases unmatched: 4. TCRdb keeps only in-frame clones here, not all; method: immunoSEQ multiplex PCR. The sample contains 120,000 to 150,000 clones, more than 75% of which appear only once. The source material was peripheral blood. The TCR sequence derives from a woman between 40 and 50 years old with acute or convalescent COVID-19. V is TRBV5-4 and J is TRBJ2-2, with 8 bases identical to TRBD1. CDR3 loop: CASSFRGTGTGELFF. CDR3 DNA: TGTGCCAGCAGCTTCAGGGGGACAGGCACCGGGGAGCTGTTTTTT.